The rows below give T cell receptor beta chains drawn from one sample of a study of blood T cell repertoires in COVID-19. The repertoire was sequenced with immunoSEQ multiplex PCR; TCRdb's copy has only in-frame clones and lacks some. The table lists about 30,000 clones, roughly 88% of them singletons, with about 14% in the top ten. The sequenced sample consisted of peripheral blood. The receptors shown here come from a man aged 60 to 69 with active COVID-19. The CDR3 runs from the conserved cysteine through the conserved F or W. Each record gives: D gene, V gene, J gene, clone size, CDR3 protein, CDR3 DNA. The D gene is left open where the match is weak. Not all rows give a size; the values are once, few, many and, for expanded clones, a class.

>.|TRBV24-1|TRBJ2-2|.
CATSDQKPQNTGELFF
TGTGCCACCAGTGACCAGAAACCCCAGAACACCGGGGAGCTGTTTTTT
>TRBD2|TRBV2|TRBJ2-7|medium-sized
CASRPGLAVFNEQYF
TGTGCCAGCAGGCCGGGACTAGCGGTCTTTAACGAGCAGTACTTC
>TRBD1|TRBV27|TRBJ1-2|.
CASSPRGQGGYGYTF
TGTGCCAGCAGCCCGCGGGGACAGGGGGGGTATGGCTACACCTTC
>TRBD2|TRBV3-1/TRBV3-2|TRBJ2-3|.
CASSQEWASGRTDTQYF
TGTGCCAGCAGCCAAGAGTGGGCTAGCGGACGCACAGATACGCAGTATTTT
>TRBD1|TRBV27|TRBJ1-5|.
CASSRGQYNQPQHF
TGTGCCAGCAGTAGGGGACAGTACAATCAGCCCCAGCATTTT
>.|TRBV2|TRBJ2-7|.
CASTAAGVSYEQYF
TGTGCCAGCACCGCCGCAGGGGTTTCCTACGAGCAGTACTTC
>TRBD1|TRBV7-2|TRBJ2-1|.
CASSSTGATQFF
TGTGCCAGCAGCTCGACAGGGGCCACGCAGTTCTTC
>.|TRBV19|TRBJ2-3|.
CASSMRGPGGTDTQYF
TGTGCCAGTAGTATGAGGGGGCCGGGGGGCACAGATACGCAGTATTTT
>TRBD2|TRBV6-5|TRBJ2-1|.
CASSQREGNEQFF
TGTGCCAGCAGCCAGCGGGAGGGAAATGAGCAGTTCTTC
>TRBD2|TRBV6-5|TRBJ2-7|.
CASSSGSSGPYEQYF
TGTGCCAGCAGTTCCGGGTCTAGCGGGCCCTACGAGCAGTACTTC
>TRBD2|TRBV12-5|TRBJ2-3|.
CASGLGTSGTTDTQYF
TGTGCTAGTGGTTTGGGGACTAGCGGGACCACAGATACGCAGTATTTT
>.|TRBV6-6|TRBJ2-7|.
CASSYHRETPYEQYF
TGTGCCAGCAGTTACCACCGGGAGACACCCTACGAGCAGTACTTC
>TRBD2|TRBV11-1|TRBJ2-1|.
CASSREVRNEQFF
TGTGCCAGCAGCCGGGAGGTGAGGAATGAGCAGTTCTTC
>TRBD2|TRBV27|TRBJ2-7|.
CASSRTGTTNYEQYF
TGTGCCAGCAGTAGGACCGGGACTACCAACTACGAGCAGTACTTC
>.|TRBV12-3/TRBV12-4|TRBJ1-2|.
CASSNQGGYGYTF
TGTGCCAGCAGTAACCAGGGAGGCTATGGCTACACCTTC
>TRBD1|TRBV5-4|TRBJ1-1|.
CASSLEGARNTEAFF
TGTGCCAGCAGCTTGGAGGGGGCTAGGAACACTGAAGCTTTCTTT
>TRBD1|TRBV7-7|TRBJ1-3|few
CASSPETGQRTGNTIYF
TGTGCTAGCAGCCCAGAGACAGGGCAAAGGACTGGAAACACCATATATTTT
>TRBD2|TRBV14|TRBJ2-7|.
CASSHRVAGYEQYF
TGTGCCAGCAGCCATCGGGTAGCGGGGTACGAGCAGTACTTC
>.|TRBV12-5|TRBJ1-1|.
CASGLQIRAGEGTEAFF
TGTGCTAGTGGTTTGCAAATTCGGGCAGGGGAAGGGACTGAAGCTTTCTTT
>TRBD2|TRBV2|TRBJ2-1|.
CASSERRLAGGRVIGNRFF
TGTGCCAGCAGTGAAAGGAGATTAGCGGGAGGGCGGGTAATAGGGAATCGGTTCTTC
>TRBD2|TRBV6-6|TRBJ2-7|.
CATYDPAGAVYEQYF
TGTGCCACCTACGACCCTGCGGGAGCTGTCTACGAGCAGTACTTC
>.|TRBV21-1|TRBJ2-3|.
CASSKKSSGATDTQYF
TGTGCCAGCAGCAAAAAGTCCAGCGGGGCCACAGATACGCAGTATTTT
>TRBD2|TRBV7-9|TRBJ2-2|.
CASSGRANTGELFF
TGTGCCAGCAGCGGGAGGGCGAACACCGGGGAGCTGTTTTTT
>.|TRBV25-1|TRBJ2-3|once
CASEWSSTDTQYF
TGTGCCAGCGAGTGGTCTAGCACAGATACGCAGTATTTT
>TRBD1|TRBV5-4|TRBJ1-3|.
CASSLDRGLSGNTIYF
TGTGCCAGCAGCTTGGACAGGGGGCTCTCTGGAAACACCATATATTTT
>TRBD2|TRBV9|TRBJ2-1|once
CASSVDGLAGGLPSYNEQFF
TGTGCCAGCAGCGTAGATGGACTAGCGGGAGGCCTTCCCTCCTACAATGAGCAGTTCTTC